This T cell receptor beta chain is from a study of metastatic and nonmetastatic thyroid tumors. Each patient went into thyroid surgery without having received any treatment. Germline V gene data show CDR1 as MNHNS and CDR2 as SASEGT. This CDR3 has 14 amino acids. This clone came up many times. Given a much more abundant clone one base away, this may be a read error. Other DNA sequences in this specimen translate into the identical CDR3. With MiXCR, TCRdb reprocessed the PCR reads. Of roughly 35,000 clones in the sample, less than 20% were seen once. The sequence came from a female donor with papillary thyroid cancer or a benign thyroid nodule (not recorded which). Some clones in this sample may be carry-over from other donors' samples. This chain connects TRBV6-1 to TRBJ2-5; D is perhaps TRBD2 (7 bases). Sequenced input: blood. The CDR3 loop is CASRPRGGQETQYF. CDR3 nucleotides: TGCGCCAGCAGACCAAGGGGGGGTCAGGAGACCCAGTACTTC.